This T cell receptor beta chain was sequenced for a study of beta chain features in type 1 diabetes. Study findings and constraints: There was a moderate but significant shortening of TCRB CDR3s in all four CD4+ subsets of Type 1 diabetes patients.

Expressed TCRB transcripts were sequenced because the isolated RNA had all been reverse transcribed beforehand. Using immunoSEQ multiplex PCR, the repertoire was profiled, and TCRdb retains in-frame clones only, with some absent. This repertoire shows approximately 240,000 clones, 16% found once; its top ten account for about 0.078%. As to this clone: Its matching antigen is unknown.

Germline assignment: CDR1 SNHLY and CDR2 FYNNEI. This CDR3 has 16 amino acids. J lost 0 bases, V lost 6 bases, and 10 bases had no gene match. This TCR was recovered from a man aged 25 to 45 with type 1 diabetes. The sample consisted of naive CD4+ T cells from blood. The J gene is TRBJ1-1, the V gene TRBV2; 7 bases fit TRBD1. The CDR3 region is CASRIRDSPLNTEAFF. The CDR3 nucleotides read TGTGCCAGCAGGATCCGGGACAGCCCTTTGAACACTGAAGCTTTCTTT. The whole variable domain, filled in from reference TRBV2 and TRBJ1-1, reads EPEVTQTPSHQVTQMGQEVILRCVPISNHLYFYWYRQILGQKVEFLVSFYNNEISEKSEIFDDQFSVERPDGSNFTLKIRSTKLEDSAMYFCASRIRDSPLNTEAFFGQGTRLTVV.